This T cell receptor (beta chain) was observed in a study of blood T cells in healthy people across ages. The V and J ends lost 4 bases and 5 bases respectively, with 29 bases between them. The CDR3 extends over 18 amino acids. The germline gives CDR1 SQVTM, CDR2 ANQGSEA. The extraction recovered at least 6 micrograms of total RNA per sample. A second PCR, run for about 6 to 12 cycles, used a sample-barcoded 5' primer plus a J-beta primer mix. Each of the samples gave a minimum of 2.5 million paired-end reads that contained CDR3. Each CDR3 protein gets one entry after TCRdb re-called the 5' RACE reads with MiXCR. The sample holds about 800,000 distinct CDR3 sequences, 58% seen once. This clonotype was counted a few times.

The clonotype originates from a man aged 25-45 years in good health. The J gene is TRBJ2-5, the V gene TRBV29-1; perhaps TRBD2 as D (6 bases). Sequencing was done on a sample of blood. Here the CDR3 DNA reads TGCAGCGTTGGGCCATCCGCCAAGTTAGCGGTCCTAAGGGAGACCCAGTACTTC. This translates into CSVGPSAKLAVLRETQYF.